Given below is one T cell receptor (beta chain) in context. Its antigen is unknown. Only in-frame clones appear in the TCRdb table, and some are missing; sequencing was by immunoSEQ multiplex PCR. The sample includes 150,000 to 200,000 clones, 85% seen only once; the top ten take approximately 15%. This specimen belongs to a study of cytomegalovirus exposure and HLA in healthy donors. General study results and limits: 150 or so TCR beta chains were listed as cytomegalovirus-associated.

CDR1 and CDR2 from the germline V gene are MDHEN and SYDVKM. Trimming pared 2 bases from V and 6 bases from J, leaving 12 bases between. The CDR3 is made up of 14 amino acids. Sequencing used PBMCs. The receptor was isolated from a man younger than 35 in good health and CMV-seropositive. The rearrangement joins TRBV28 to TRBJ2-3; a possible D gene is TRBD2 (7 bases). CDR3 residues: CASSLGGARDTQYF. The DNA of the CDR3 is TGTGCCAGCAGTTTAGGGGGGGCAAGGGATACGCAGTATTTT.